These 2 T cell receptor beta chains came from one sample sequenced in a study of T cell changes during pregnancy in multiple sclerosis. Profiling relied on immunoSEQ multiplex PCR, and the TCRdb table lists in-frame clones only, not all of them. The table records 40,000 to 50,000 clones, roughly 90% of them present only once. The sample consisted of CD8+ T cells from peripheral blood mononuclear cells, taken in the third trimester of pregnancy. The receptors were gathered from a female donor with multiple sclerosis, enrolled in a pregnancy study.

J is TRBJ1-2 and V is TRBV27, with 7 bases matching TRBD1. V gave up 3 bases and J gave up 8 bases; unmatched junction bases: 9. Germline CDR1 reads MNHEY; CDR2 reads SMNVEV (reference sequence). The CDR3 has 14 residues. CDR3 loop: CASSFQQGTGGYTF. Here the CDR3 DNA reads TGTGCCAGCAGTTTCCAACAGGGGACGGGCGGCTACACCTTC.

The J gene is TRBJ1-1, the V gene TRBV6-1, with D possibly matching TRBD1 (5 bases). This CDR3 comprises 12 residues. V lost 2 bases and J lost 4, with 5 bases in between. The germline V gene encodes CDR1 MNHNS and CDR2 SASEGT. The CDR3 DNA is TGTGCCAGCAGTGAAAGGGGCACTGAAGCTTTCTTT. It translates to CASSERGTEAFF.